A few counts support the clone carrying this TCR beta chain. TCRdb ran MiXCR on the 5' RACE reads and lists one entry per CDR3 protein. This table holds about 14,000 distinct CDR3 sequences, more than 7% found once. CDR3 size: 15 residues. Per the germline V gene, CDR1 is SGHRS and CDR2 is YFSETQ. Between the trimmed V and J ends, which lost 2 bases and 4 bases, there was a span of 15 bases. The sample originates from a study of T cells after yellow fever vaccination. The sequencing used PBMCs, either bulk or a sorted T-cell subset (CD4+, CD8+, memory, or dextramer-sorted; not recorded which), collected on the day of the yellow fever booster vaccination. The chain links TRBV5-1 to TRBJ1-2, with a possible D match to TRBD1 (5 bases). The TCR originated in a man between 18 and 35 years old who received the YFV17D yellow fever vaccine. CDR3 sequence (DNA): TGCGCCAGCAGCTTTAACCCAACAGGATCCTATGGCTACACCTTC. Translated, it gives CASSFNPTGSYGYTF.